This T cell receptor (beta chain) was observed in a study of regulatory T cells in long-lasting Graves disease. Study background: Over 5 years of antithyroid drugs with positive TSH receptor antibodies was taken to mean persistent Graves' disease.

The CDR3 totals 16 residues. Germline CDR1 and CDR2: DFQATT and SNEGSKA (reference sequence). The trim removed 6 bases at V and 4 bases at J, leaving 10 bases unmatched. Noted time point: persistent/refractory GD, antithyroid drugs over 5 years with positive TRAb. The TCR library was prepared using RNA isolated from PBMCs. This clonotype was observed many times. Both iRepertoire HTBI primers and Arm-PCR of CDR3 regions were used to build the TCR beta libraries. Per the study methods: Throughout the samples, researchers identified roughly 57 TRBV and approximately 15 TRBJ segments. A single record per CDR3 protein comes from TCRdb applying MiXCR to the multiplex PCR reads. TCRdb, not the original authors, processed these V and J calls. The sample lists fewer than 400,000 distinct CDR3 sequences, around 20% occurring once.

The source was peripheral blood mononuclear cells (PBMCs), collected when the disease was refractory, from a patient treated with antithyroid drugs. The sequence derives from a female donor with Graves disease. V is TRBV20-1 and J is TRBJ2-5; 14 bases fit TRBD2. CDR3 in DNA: TGCAGTGCGTCGCTGACTAGCGGGAGGGTGAGAGAGACCCAGTACTTC. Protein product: CSASLTSGRVRETQYF.